These 29 T cell receptor beta chains share one sample of origin, sequenced in a study of blood T cell repertoires in COVID-19. Clones were sequenced by immunoSEQ multiplex PCR, and TCRdb holds only the in-frame ones, with some missing. The sample includes over 200,000 clones, roughly 84% of them seen just once. Material: PBMCs or T cells enriched from blood (not recorded which). These receptor sequences come from a woman in her thirties or forties who had recovered from COVID-19.

The chain links TRBV7-2 to TRBJ2-1; 11 bases align to TRBD2. The CDR3 loop spans 15 amino acids. Germline assignment: CDR1 SGHTA and CDR2 FQGNSA. V shed 1 base, J shed 10 bases, and the junction held 6 bases outside the gene matches. The CDR3 here is CASSLGLAGGLEQFF. CDR3 nucleotides: TGTGCCAGCAGCTTAGGGCTAGCGGGAGGCTTAGAGCAGTTCTTC.

The V gene is TRBV30, the J gene TRBJ1-2; no reliable D call. CDR3 size: 11 residues. Trimming pared 4 bases from V and 2 bases from J, leaving 5 bases between. CDR1 and CDR2 (germline): GTSNPN, SVGIG (reference sequence). The CDR3 coding sequence is TGTGCCTGGATACGGAACTATGGCTACACCTTC. Translated, it gives CAWIRNYGYTF.

The J gene is TRBJ2-2, the V gene TRBV6-5; D possibly corresponds to TRBD1 (5 bases). Germline V gives CDR1 MNHEY, CDR2 SVGAGI. This CDR3 has 15 residues. V lost 5 bases, J lost 3 bases, and 13 bases lay in between. The CDR3 sequence is CASSLLDSYTGELFF. As DNA, the CDR3 is TGTGCCAGCAGTCTCCTTGACAGTTACACCGGGGAGCTGTTTTTT.

The chain has TRBV19 and TRBJ2-1; TRBD2 might be the D (5 bases). CDR1 is LNHDA and CDR2 is SQIVND in the germline V gene (reference sequence). Deletions cut 0 bases from V and 0 bases from J, with 9 bases between. The CDR3 consists of 16 residues. The chain's CDR3 is CASSIDRGSSYNEQFF. The CDR3 coding sequence is TGTGCCAGTAGTATAGACCGGGGAAGCTCCTACAATGAGCAGTTCTTC.

This clone has just one count. V usage is TRBV27 and J usage is TRBJ2-1; 8 bases are a match to TRBD2. The CDR3 loop spans 15 amino acids. Germline CDR1 reads MNHEY; CDR2 reads SMNVEV (reference sequence). V lost 6 bases to trimming and J lost 4 bases; unmatched junction nucleotides: 8. The CDR3 DNA reads as TGTGCCAGCAGCCCAACTAGCGGCGTATACAATGAGCAGTTCTTC. Translation: CASSPTSGVYNEQFF.

The DNA of the CDR3 is TGTGCCAGCAGCGCCCGACAGCACACAGATACGCAGTATTTT. Protein product: CASSARQHTDTQYF. V gene TRBV9 combines with J gene TRBJ2-3, with a tentative D call TRBD1 (5 bases). Germline CDR1 SGDLS, CDR2 YYNGEE. The CDR3 extends over 14 amino acids. The ends were cut back, 3 bases at V and 2 bases at J, with 10 bases in the middle.

This chain connects TRBV19 to TRBJ2-2, with 8 bases matching TRBD1. The germline CDR1 and CDR2 sequences are LNHDA and SQIVND (reference sequence). The CDR3 is 14 amino acids. Trimming cost V 8 bases and J 0 bases; bases outside gene matches: 2. This CDR3 reads CASEDRANTGELFF. The CDR3, as DNA: TGTGCCAGTGAGGACAGGGCGAACACCGGGGAGCTGTTTTTT.

The J gene is TRBJ2-2, the V gene TRBV3-1 (or the pseudogene TRBV3-2), with a tentative D call TRBD1 (5 bases). Trimming pared 7 bases from V and 4 bases from J, leaving 13 bases between. CDR1 is LGHDT, CDR2 YNNKEL, per germline (reference sequence). This CDR3 contains 14 residues. CDR3 sequence (DNA): TGTGCCAGCACCCAGCTCAGGGCCACCGGGGAGCTGTTTTTT. Amino acids: CASTQLRATGELFF.

The chain joins TRBV6-1 to TRBJ2-5, with TRBD1 identical over 7 bases. The CDR3 consists of 16 residues. The germline CDR1 and CDR2 sequences are MNHNS and SASEGT. With 2 bases clipped from V and 5 bases from J, the junction kept 11 bases outside the gene matches. The DNA for the CDR3 is TGTGCCAGCAGTGAACAGTACAGGGGAGCTGGGGAGACCCAGTACTTC. This codes for CASSEQYRGAGETQYF.

This chain links TRBV24-1 with TRBJ2-2; 7 nucleotides agree with TRBD1. CDR1 and CDR2 from the germline V gene are KGHDR and SFDVKD. The CDR3 runs 17 residues. J was trimmed by 6 bases and V by 0 bases; bases with no gene match: 9. DNA of the CDR3: TGTGCCACCAGTGATTTGAGCGGCAGGGGGTTGCCCGGGGAGCTGTTTTTT. This encodes CATSDLSGRGLPGELFF.

The chain couples TRBV24-1 to TRBJ1-5, with TRBD1 matching 7 bases. V was clipped by 4 bases and J by 2 bases; unmatched bases: 1. Germline CDR1 is KGHDR and CDR2 is SFDVKD. The CDR3 is made up of 14 amino acids. CDR3 residues: CATSDTGGNQPQHF. The CDR3 DNA reads TGTGCCACCAGTGACACAGGGGGCAATCAGCCCCAGCATTTT.

The chain's CDR3 is CASSQGQGYEQYF. The CDR3 DNA is TGTGCCAGCTCACAGGGACAGGGTTACGAGCAGTACTTC. The chain is built from TRBV18 and TRBJ2-7; 9 nucleotides align to TRBD1. Trimming cost V 4 bases and J 4 bases; bases outside gene matches: 2. CDR1 and CDR2 (germline): KGHSH, LQKENI. This CDR3 region has 13 residues. The whole variable domain, remainder taken from reference TRBV18 and TRBJ2-7, is NAGVMQNPRHLVRRRGQEARLRCSPMKGHSHVYWYRQLPEEGLKFMVYLQKENIIDESGMPKERFSAEFPKEGPSILRIQQVVRGDSAAYFCASSQGQGYEQYFGPGTRLTVT.

This clone appeared a few times. The rearrangement links TRBV11-3 to TRBJ2-1; D remains ambiguous. V dropped 1 base and J dropped 2 bases, with 6 bases sitting between them. CDR3 length: 14 amino acids. CDR1 and CDR2 (germline): SGHNT, YENEEA. For the CDR3, the DNA is TGTGCCAGCAGCTTAGGAAGCACCTACAATGAGCAGTTCTTC. Protein sequence: CASSLGSTYNEQFF.

The chain joins TRBV5-1 to TRBJ1-2; D uncertain. The CDR3 consists of 13 residues. CDR1 SGHRS and CDR2 YFSETQ come from the germline V gene. Between the trimmed V and J ends, which lost 0 bases and 0 bases, there was a span of 3 bases. The CDR3 DNA reads TGCGCCAGCAGCTTGGGGCCTAACTATGGCTACACCTTC. Translating it yields CASSLGPNYGYTF.

The sample holds one count of this clone. V and J are TRBV11-3 and TRBJ1-1; D possibly corresponds to TRBD1 (6 bases). The CDR3 extends over 14 amino acids. Deletions cut 3 bases from V and 7 bases from J, with 15 bases between. Germline V gene lookup returns CDR1 SGHNT and CDR2 YENEEA. The CDR3, as DNA: TGTGCCAGCAGCTTCAGGGGAAGAACAATTGAAGCTTTCTTT. The encoded protein is CASSFRGRTIEAFF.

This clone was detected once. The rearrangement uses TRBV7-6 and TRBJ1-2; 12 positions agree with TRBD1. Germline CDR1 is SGHVS and CDR2 is FNYEAQ. J gave up 4 bases and V 1 base, and 7 bases lay outside the gene matches. This CDR3 comprises 17 residues. The CDR3 nucleotides are TGTGCCAGCAGCTTAGGGGGGACAGGGGGCCGGGGCTATGGCTACACCTTC. The encoded protein is CASSLGGTGGRGYGYTF.

The genes are TRBV28 and TRBJ1-4; the D gene is possibly TRBD1 (6 bases). Germline V gene lookup returns CDR1 MDHEN and CDR2 SYDVKM. This CDR3 is built from 15 residues. The V and J ends lost 5 bases and 6 bases respectively, with 16 bases between them. CDR3 protein: CASSRSGAKDEKLFF. CDR3 nucleotides: TGTGCCAGCAGTCGCTCAGGGGCAAAGGATGAAAAACTGTTTTTT. Supplemented by reference TRBV28 and TRBJ1-4, the full variable domain reads DVKVTQSSRYLVKRTGEKVFLECVQDMDHENMFWYRQDPGLGLRLIYFSYDVKMKEKGDIPEGYSVSREKKERFSLILESASTNQTSMYLCASSRSGAKDEKLFFGSGTQLSVL.

The chain has TRBV5-1 and TRBJ2-2, with D possibly matching TRBD2 (5 bases). Trimming removed 1 base from V and 5 bases from J, with 9 bases in between. In germline, CDR1 is SGHRS, CDR2 YFSETQ. This CDR3 is 14 amino acids long. The CDR3: CASSLFSGTGELFF. In DNA form, the CDR3 reads TGCGCCAGCAGCTTGTTCTCGGGAACCGGGGAGCTGTTTTTT.

J is TRBJ2-3 and V is TRBV9; TRBD1 might be the D (6 bases). Germline loops: CDR1 SGDLS, CDR2 YYNGEE. Trimming cost V 1 base and J 2 bases, with 11 bases left between them. The length of the CDR3 is 15 residues. CDR3 residues: CASSVWGRLTDTQYF. The DNA for the CDR3 is TGTGCCAGCAGCGTATGGGGGCGCCTCACAGATACGCAGTATTTT.

The chain recombines TRBV7-9 with TRBJ1-1, with TRBD1 matching 7 bases. The CDR3 length is 17 residues. V lost 4 bases and J lost 0; bases outside the gene matches: 11. Germline CDR1 and CDR2: SEHNR and FQNEAQ (reference sequence). The CDR3 sequence is CASSSKTGDRMNTEAFF. DNA for the CDR3: TGTGCCAGCAGCTCTAAAACAGGGGACCGGATGAACACTGAAGCTTTCTTT.

V and J are TRBV18 and TRBJ2-2; 7 positions agree with TRBD1. This CDR3 region has 15 residues. The germline V gene has CDR1 KGHSH and CDR2 LQKENI. The V gene end was trimmed by 4 bases and the J gene end by 4 bases; junction bases not matched to a gene: 6. CDR3 loop: CASSRSGQLTGELFF. CDR3 bases: TGTGCCAGCTCACGATCGGGACAGCTCACCGGGGAGCTGTTTTTT.

The chain couples TRBV2 to TRBJ2-7; D call uncertain. This CDR3 region has 13 residues. V lost 5 bases and J lost 3, with 11 bases in between. In germline, CDR1 is SNHLY, CDR2 FYNNEI. CDR3 loop: CASSPGLIYEQYF. As DNA, the CDR3 is TGTGCCAGCAGTCCAGGATTGATCTACGAGCAGTACTTC.

The chain uses TRBV18 and TRBJ1-5; TRBD1 matches at 10 bases. The CDR3 has 16 amino acids. J lost 7 bases, V lost 3 bases, and 9 bases had no gene match. Germline-derived CDR1 and CDR2 are KGHSH and LQKENI. The CDR3 bases are TGTGCCAGCTCACCCTCAGTACCGGACAGGGGGCAGCCCCAGCATTTT. It is translated as CASSPSVPDRGQPQHF.

The genes are TRBV29-1 and TRBJ2-5; TRBD1 might be the D (5 bases). The CDR3 extends over 13 amino acids. The V gene's germline CDR1 is SQVTM and CDR2 ANQGSEA. V lost 5 bases and J 3 bases, leaving 13 bases between the germline ends. CDR3 loop: CSVKWSREETQYF. The CDR3 nucleotides are TGCAGCGTTAAATGGTCCAGGGAAGAGACCCAGTACTTC.

Concerning this clone: Other DNA variants within this sample encode the same CDR3. The J gene is TRBJ1-6, the V gene TRBV28; D possibly corresponds to TRBD1 (5 bases). Between the trimmed V and J ends, which lost 4 bases and 2 bases, there was a span of 9 bases. The V gene's germline CDR1 is MDHEN and CDR2 SYDVKM. This CDR3 is 15 amino acids long. CDR3 in amino acids: CASSSLTAYNSPLHF. The CDR3 nucleotides are TGTGCCAGCAGTTCCTTGACAGCCTATAATTCACCCCTCCACTTT.

CDR3 bases: TGCAGCGTTACTCTCCTAGACTCTGTACAGTTCTTC. Its protein is CSVTLLDSVQFF. This chain joins TRBV29-1 and TRBJ2-1, with D unresolved. CDR3 size: 12 residues. Looked up from germline, CDR1 is SQVTM and CDR2 is ANQGSEA. The germline V and J ends were trimmed by 5 bases and 13 bases, with 18 bases remaining between them.

This clone has a count of ten or more. The gene calls are TRBV28 and TRBJ2-5, with TRBD2 matching 8 bases. CDR3 length: 15 amino acids. Unmatched junction bases numbered 7, after V lost 2 bases and J lost 5 bases. Germline V CDR1 and CDR2: MDHEN, SYDVKM. Here the CDR3 DNA reads TGTGCCAGCAGTTTACGGCGGGAGGTGAGGGAGACCCAGTACTTC. It is translated as CASSLRREVRETQYF.

This rearrangement joins TRBV7-9 to TRBJ1-2, with TRBD1 identical over 7 bases. V shed 0 bases and J 4 bases; nucleotides not matched to a gene: 2. Germline lookup yields CDR1 SEHNR and CDR2 FQNEAQ (reference sequence). This CDR3 is built from 14 residues. The CDR3 here is CASSLAWDSYGYTF. Written as DNA, the CDR3 is TGTGCCAGCAGCTTAGCGTGGGACAGCTATGGCTACACCTTC.

The gene calls are TRBV4-3 and TRBJ1-5, with D perhaps TRBD1 (6 bases). The CDR3 runs 17 residues. V lost 2 bases, J lost 0 bases, and 14 bases lay in between. Germline CDR1 is LGHNA and CDR2 is YSLEER. CDR3: CASSQTIGGYSNQPQHF. DNA for the CDR3: TGCGCCAGCAGCCAAACGATAGGGGGATATAGCAATCAGCCCCAGCATTTT.